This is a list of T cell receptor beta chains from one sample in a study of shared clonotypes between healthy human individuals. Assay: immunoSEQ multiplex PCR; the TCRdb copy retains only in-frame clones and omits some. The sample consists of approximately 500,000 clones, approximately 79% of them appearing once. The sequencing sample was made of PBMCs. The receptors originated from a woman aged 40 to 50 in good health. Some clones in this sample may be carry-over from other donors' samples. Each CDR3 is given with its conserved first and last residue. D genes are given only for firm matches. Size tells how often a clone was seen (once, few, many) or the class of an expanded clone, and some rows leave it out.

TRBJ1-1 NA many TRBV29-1 CSVGGIPKAFF TGCAGCGTTGGGGGGATCCCAAAAGCTTTCTTT
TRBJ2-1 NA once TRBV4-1 CASSPGLGSYEQFF TGCGCCAGCAGCCCTGGCCTCGGGAGCTATGAGCAGTTCTTC
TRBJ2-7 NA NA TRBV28 CASIDDGGSYEQYF TGTGCCAGCATTGACGACGGGGGCTCCTACGAGCAGTACTTC
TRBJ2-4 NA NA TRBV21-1 CASTLGRGAENIQYF TGTGCCAGCACCCTCGGAAGGGGAGCCGAAAACATTCAGTACTTC
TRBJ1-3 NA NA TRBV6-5 CASSYTAGAGNTIYF TGTGCCAGCAGTTACACGGCAGGGGCCGGAAACACCATATATTTT
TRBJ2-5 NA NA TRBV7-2 CASSAGGVLGKETQYF TGTGCCAGCAGCGCGGGTGGTGTACTGGGGAAGGAGACCCAGTACTTC
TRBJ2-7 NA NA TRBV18 CASSPNNEQYF TGTGCCAGCTCACCAAACAACGAGCAGTACTTC
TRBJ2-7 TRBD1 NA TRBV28 CASSSTTGTGYEQYF TGTGCCAGCAGTTCGACCACCGGGACAGGCTACGAGCAGTACTTC
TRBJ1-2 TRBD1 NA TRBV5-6 CASSPTGGAFHGYTF TGTGCCAGCAGCCCCACAGGGGGCGCATTCCATGGCTACACCTTC
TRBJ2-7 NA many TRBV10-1 CASSESGYEQYF TGCGCCAGCAGTGAGTCAGGCTACGAGCAGTACTTC
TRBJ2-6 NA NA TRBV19 CASSILPSSGANVLTF TGTGCCAGTAGTATCCTACCCTCTTCTGGGGCCAACGTCCTGACTTTC
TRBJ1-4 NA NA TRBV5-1 CASKSSLATNEKLFF TGCGCCAGCAAGAGCAGCCTCGCAACTAATGAAAAACTGTTTTTT
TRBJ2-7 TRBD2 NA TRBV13 CASSSRDYDYEQYF TGTGCCAGCAGCTCCCGGGACTACGACTACGAGCAGTACTTC
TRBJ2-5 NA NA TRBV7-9 CASSLARGGETQYF TGTGCCAGCAGCTTAGCGCGCGGAGGGGAGACCCAGTACTTC
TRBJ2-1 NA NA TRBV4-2 CASSQVGSRAFF TGTGCCAGCAGCCAAGTCGGGAGTCGCGCGTTCTTC
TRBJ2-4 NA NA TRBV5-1 CASSLVAEDIQYF TGCGCCAGCAGCTTGGTGGCAGAGGACATTCAGTACTTC
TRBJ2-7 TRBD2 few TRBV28 CASSLSGGLYEQYF TGTGCCAGCAGTCTTAGCGGGGGACTATACGAGCAGTACTTC
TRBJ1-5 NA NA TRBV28 CASSLDLNYSNQPQHF TGTGCCAGCAGTTTAGACCTGAATTATAGCAATCAGCCCCAGCATTTT
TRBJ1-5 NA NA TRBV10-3 CAISAGVDQPQHF TGTGCCATCAGTGCAGGGGTCGATCAGCCCCAGCATTTT
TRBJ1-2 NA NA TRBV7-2 CASSPNRGRGYGYTF TGTGCCAGCAGCCCCAATCGGGGAAGGGGGTATGGCTACACCTTC
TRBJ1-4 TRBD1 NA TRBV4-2 CASSPLSGQGGEKLFF TGTGCCAGCAGCCCCCTTTCGGGACAGGGAGGGGAAAAACTGTTTTTT
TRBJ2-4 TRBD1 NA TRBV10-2 CASSGAGQDKNIQYF TGCGCCAGCAGTGGGGCCGGACAGGACAAAAACATTCAGTACTTC
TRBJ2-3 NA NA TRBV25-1 CASMTDASTDTQYF TGTGCCAGCATGACGGACGCTAGCACAGATACGCAGTATTTT
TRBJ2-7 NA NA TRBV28 CASSSPQEEQYF TGTGCCAGCAGTTCTCCTCAGGAGGAGCAGTACTTC
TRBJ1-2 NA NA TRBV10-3 CAISEPKRPGYTF TGTGCCATCAGTGAGCCCAAACGCCCTGGCTACACCTTC
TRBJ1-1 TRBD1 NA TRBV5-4 CASSLGGGQIYTEAFF TGTGCCAGCAGCTTGGGGGGGGGACAGATTTACACTGAAGCTTTCTTT
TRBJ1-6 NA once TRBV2 CASYQGSSYNSPLHF TGTGCCAGCTACCAGGGAAGCTCCTATAATTCACCCCTCCACTTT
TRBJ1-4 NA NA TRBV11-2 CASSLGSRNEKLFF TGTGCCAGCAGCTTAGGATCCAGGAATGAAAAACTGTTTTTT
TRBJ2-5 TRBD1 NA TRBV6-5 CASREGQVQETQYF TGTGCCAGCAGGGAGGGACAGGTGCAAGAGACCCAGTACTTC
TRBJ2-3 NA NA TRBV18 CASSPLQETSTDTQYF TGTGCCAGCTCACCACTTCAGGAAACGAGCACAGATACGCAGTATTTT
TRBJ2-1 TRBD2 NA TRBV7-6 CASSGTSGQFYNEQFF TGTGCCAGCAGCGGGACTAGCGGGCAATTCTACAATGAGCAGTTCTTC
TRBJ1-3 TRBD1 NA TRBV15 CATSGDRGFGNTIYF TGTGCCACCAGCGGCGACAGGGGATTCGGAAACACCATATATTTT
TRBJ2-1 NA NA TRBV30 CAWRQTAGSNEQFF TGTGCCTGGAGGCAGACAGCGGGTAGCAATGAGCAGTTCTTC
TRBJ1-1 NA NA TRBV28 CASNLRARNTEAFF TGTGCCAGCAACCTCCGGGCCCGGAACACTGAAGCTTTCTTT
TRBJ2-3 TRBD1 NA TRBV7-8 CASGDRVADTQYF TGTGCCAGTGGGGACAGGGTAGCGGATACGCAGTATTTT
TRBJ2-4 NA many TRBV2 CASSEAFGGSKNIQYF TGTGCCAGCAGTGAAGCATTTGGTGGGTCCAAAAACATTCAGTACTTC
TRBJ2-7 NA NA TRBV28 CASSPPGIRIDEQYF TGTGCCAGCAGTCCACCAGGGATTCGGATCGACGAGCAGTACTTC
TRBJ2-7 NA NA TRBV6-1 CASSQQVSGPYEQYF TGTGCCAGCAGCCAACAGGTTTCGGGGCCCTACGAGCAGTACTTC
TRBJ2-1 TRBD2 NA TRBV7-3 CASSQPIAGGFDEQFF TGTGCCAGCAGCCAACCCATAGCGGGAGGGTTTGATGAGCAGTTCTTC
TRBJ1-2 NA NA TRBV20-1 CSASGTFGYTF TGCAGTGCTAGTGGGACATTTGGCTACACCTTC
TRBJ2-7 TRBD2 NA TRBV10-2 CASSETSGTYEQYF TGCGCCAGCAGTGAGACTAGCGGGACCTACGAGCAGTACTTC
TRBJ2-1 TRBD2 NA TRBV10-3 CAISESPGGGRAYNEQFF TGTGCCATCAGTGAGTCGCCGGGGGGCGGGAGGGCCTACAATGAGCAGTTCTTC
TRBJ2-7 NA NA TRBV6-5 CASSPSRATYEQYF TGTGCCAGCAGTCCAAGCAGGGCCACCTACGAGCAGTACTTC
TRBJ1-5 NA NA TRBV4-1 CASSQDPQGNQPQHF TGCGCCAGCAGCCAAGATCCACAGGGAAATCAGCCCCAGCATTTT
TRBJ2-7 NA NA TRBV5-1 CASSLARFLGESYEQYF TGCGCCAGCAGCTTGGCGCGATTTCTAGGGGAATCCTACGAGCAGTACTTC
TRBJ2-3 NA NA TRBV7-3 CASSLSGDSGTDTQYF TGTGCCAGCAGCTTATCAGGGGATTCCGGCACAGATACGCAGTATTTT
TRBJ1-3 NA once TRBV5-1 CASSLVGSGNTIYF TGCGCCAGCAGCTTGGTCGGTTCGGGAAACACCATATATTTT
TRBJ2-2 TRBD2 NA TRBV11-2 CASSLDASGNTGELFF TGTGCCAGCAGCTTAGATGCTAGCGGTAACACCGGGGAGCTGTTTTTT
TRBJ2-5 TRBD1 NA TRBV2 CASRPGTGGETQYF TGTGCCAGCAGGCCCGGGACAGGGGGAGAGACCCAGTACTTC
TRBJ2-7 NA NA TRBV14 CASSQNLLDIEQYF TGTGCCAGCAGCCAAAATTTACTAGACATCGAGCAGTACTTC
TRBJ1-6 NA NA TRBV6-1 CASSEYGESSPLHF TGTGCCAGCAGTGAATACGGGGAGTCTTCACCCCTCCACTTT
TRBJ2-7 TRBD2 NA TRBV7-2 CASSFGIAGVYEQYF TGTGCCAGCAGCTTCGGAATAGCGGGAGTCTACGAGCAGTACTTC
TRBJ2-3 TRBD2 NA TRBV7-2 CASSYLAGGPVDTQYF TGTGCCAGCAGCTATCTAGCGGGAGGGCCTGTAGATACGCAGTATTTT
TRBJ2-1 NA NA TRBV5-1 CASSLAATTYNEQFF TGCGCCAGCAGCTTGGCCGCTACCACCTACAATGAGCAGTTCTTC